This T cell receptor (beta chain) derives from a study of response to subunit inactivated influenza vaccine. Using its own MiXCR run on the RT-PCR reads, TCRdb lists one record per CDR3 protein. The sample has some 570,000 distinct CDR3 sequences; over 9% are singletons. Trimming removed 2 bases at V and 8 bases at J, with 9 bases between. The CDR3 extends over 13 amino acids. The germline V gene encodes CDR1 MNHEY and CDR2 SMNVEV (reference sequence). The data were also submitted as part of a second study, on T cells expressing NK-cell markers. From that study: With UMIs, 5'RACE template switching was used to make TCR beta cDNA. Just one sequenced donor of eight was HCMV-seronegative, while seven were seropositive. In a group of several donors, dominant NKG2C+ clonotypes represented roughly 1.0-7.0% of CD8+ T cells.

The source material was PBMCs from blood, sampled on the day of vaccination. The chain combines TRBV27 with TRBJ2-2; D call uncertain. This receptor was obtained from a man aged 45-65 years who received an inactivated influenza vaccine. CDR3 nucleotide sequence: TGTGCCAGCAGTTTACTCGGACCGGGGGAGCTGTTTTTT. Its translation: CASSLLGPGELFF.